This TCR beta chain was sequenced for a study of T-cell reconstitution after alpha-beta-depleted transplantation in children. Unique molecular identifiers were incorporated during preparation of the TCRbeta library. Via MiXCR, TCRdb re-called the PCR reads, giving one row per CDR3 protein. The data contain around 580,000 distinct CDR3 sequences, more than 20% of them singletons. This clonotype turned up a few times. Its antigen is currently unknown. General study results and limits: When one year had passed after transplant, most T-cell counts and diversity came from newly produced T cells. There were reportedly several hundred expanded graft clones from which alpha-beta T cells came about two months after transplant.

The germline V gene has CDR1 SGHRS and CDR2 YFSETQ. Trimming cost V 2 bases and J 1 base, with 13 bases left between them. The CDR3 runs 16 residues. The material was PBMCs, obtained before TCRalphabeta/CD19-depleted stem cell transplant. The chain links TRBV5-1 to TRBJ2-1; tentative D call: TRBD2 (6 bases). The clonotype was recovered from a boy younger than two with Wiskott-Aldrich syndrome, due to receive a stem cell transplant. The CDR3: CASSFIRGRSYNEQFF. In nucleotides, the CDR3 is TGCGCCAGCAGCTTTATCCGGGGGAGGTCCTACAATGAGCAGTTCTTC.